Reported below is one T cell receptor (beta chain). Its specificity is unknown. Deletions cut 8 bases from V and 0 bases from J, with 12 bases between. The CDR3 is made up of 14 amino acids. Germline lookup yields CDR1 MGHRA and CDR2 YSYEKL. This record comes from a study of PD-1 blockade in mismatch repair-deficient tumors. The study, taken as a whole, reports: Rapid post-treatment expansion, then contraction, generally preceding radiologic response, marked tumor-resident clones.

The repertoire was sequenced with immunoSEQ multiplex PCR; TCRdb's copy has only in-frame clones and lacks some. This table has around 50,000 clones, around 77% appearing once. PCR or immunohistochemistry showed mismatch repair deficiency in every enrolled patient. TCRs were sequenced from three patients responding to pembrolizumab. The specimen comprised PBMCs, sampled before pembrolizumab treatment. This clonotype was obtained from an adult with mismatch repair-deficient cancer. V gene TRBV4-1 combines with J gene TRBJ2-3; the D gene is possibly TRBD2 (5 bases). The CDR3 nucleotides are TGCGCCAGCCGGGCAGCGGCTAGCACAGATACGCAGTATTTT. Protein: CASRAAASTDTQYF.